The rows below give T cell receptor beta chains drawn from one sample of a study of T cells after yellow fever vaccination. From the 5' RACE reads, TCRdb called clonotypes with MiXCR, one entry per CDR3 protein. In the table there are just over 250,000 distinct CDR3 sequences, roughly 5% of which are singletons. The sample in question was CD4+ T cells sorted from PBMCs, obtained on the day of the yellow fever booster vaccination. All receptors derive from a man between 18 and 29 years old who received the YFV17D yellow fever vaccine. Each CDR3 is given with its conserved first and last residue. Fields, in order: D gene, clone size, J gene, V gene, CDR3 DNA, CDR3 protein. A D gene is named only where the DNA matches it firmly. Expanded clones get a size class; other rows say once, few or many, or leave the size out.

d_call: -
clone_size: few
j_call: TRBJ1-6
v_call: TRBV25-1
cdr3_nt: TGTGCCAGCAGTGAACAGGGGTCGAATTCACCCCTCCACTTT
cdr3_aa: CASSEQGSNSPLHF

d_call: -
clone_size: few
j_call: TRBJ2-7
v_call: TRBV20-1
cdr3_nt: TGCAGTGCCACACCACCGACGGGGTTAATGGACGAGCAGTACTTC
cdr3_aa: CSATPPTGLMDEQYF

d_call: -
clone_size: few
j_call: TRBJ1-5
v_call: TRBV28
cdr3_nt: TGTGCCAGCAGCAAACCTCCGGGGGGCGGCTCCAATCAGCCCCAGCATTTT
cdr3_aa: CASSKPPGGGSNQPQHF

d_call: -
clone_size: -
j_call: TRBJ2-6
v_call: TRBV19
cdr3_nt: TGTGCCAGTAGTATTTCCTCTGGGGCCAACGTCCTGACTTTC
cdr3_aa: CASSISSGANVLTF

d_call: -
clone_size: few
j_call: TRBJ2-1
v_call: TRBV4-1
cdr3_nt: TGCGCCAGCAGTCAGGGAAGGTTGAGGGGGGGCAGCTCCTACAATGAGCAGTTCTTC
cdr3_aa: CASSQGRLRGGSSYNEQFF

d_call: -
clone_size: -
j_call: TRBJ1-2
v_call: TRBV7-2
cdr3_nt: TGTGCCAGCAGCCTACAGGTGAACTATGGCTACACCTTC
cdr3_aa: CASSLQVNYGYTF

d_call: TRBD2
clone_size: -
j_call: TRBJ2-3
v_call: TRBV11-3
cdr3_nt: TGTGCCAGCTCGAGGGCGGGGGGGCAAGATACGCAGTATTTT
cdr3_aa: CASSRAGGQDTQYF

d_call: -
clone_size: -
j_call: TRBJ1-1
v_call: TRBV20-1
cdr3_nt: TGCAGTGCTAGTAGGGAGTTGAACACTGAAGCTTTCTTT
cdr3_aa: CSASRELNTEAFF

d_call: -
clone_size: -
j_call: TRBJ2-5
v_call: TRBV7-2
cdr3_nt: TGTGCCAGCAGCTTAGGTGGTCCGCGAAGGACCCAGTACTTC
cdr3_aa: CASSLGGPRRTQYF

d_call: TRBD2
clone_size: -
j_call: TRBJ2-2
v_call: TRBV12-3/TRBV12-4
cdr3_nt: TGTGCCAGCAGCCTTAGCGGGTTTGACACCGGGGAGCTGTTTTTT
cdr3_aa: CASSLSGFDTGELFF

d_call: -
clone_size: many
j_call: TRBJ2-3
v_call: TRBV12-3/TRBV12-4
cdr3_nt: TGTGCCAGCAGAATGCGGGGCCGCACAGATACGCAGTATTTT
cdr3_aa: CASRMRGRTDTQYF